Listed below are T cell receptor beta chains from one sample, sequenced in a study of PD-1 blockade in mismatch repair-deficient tumors. Sequencing used immunoSEQ multiplex PCR; TCRdb keeps in-frame clones, though not all of them. The table shows about 84,000 clones, with more than 65% occurring only once. Source: peripheral blood, taken 12 weeks after starting pembrolizumab. These receptors all stem from an adult with mismatch repair-deficient cancer. Each CDR3 is given with its conserved first and last residue.

TRBJ2-2	TRBV5-1	CASRKPGGEGTGELFF
TRBJ2-3	TRBV5-1	CASSLGLTDTQYF
TRBJ1-5	TRBV30	CAWSLGVDGQPQHF
TRBJ2-1	TRBV7-9	CASSSLRDYLHYNEQFF
TRBJ2-3	TRBV6-5	CASSEGVLRAQYF
TRBJ1-3	TRBV18	CASSPGENRNTIYF
TRBJ2-3	TRBV6-6	CASSPRGGLEDTQYF
TRBJ1-1	TRBV29-1	CSVVGGNTEAFF
TRBJ2-7	TRBV11-2	CASSRTADYEQYF
TRBJ2-3	TRBV30	CAWSGTSGITDTQYF
TRBJ1-1	TRBV6-5	CASRTSVNTEAFF
TRBJ1-4	TRBV5-1	CASSLSGGRNEKLFF
TRBJ1-1	TRBV18	CASSPGKRGQGPAGTEAFF
TRBJ2-5	TRBV21-1	CASSKPSNHRREETQYF
TRBJ2-1	TRBV10-1	CASPWEGHSYNEQFF
TRBJ2-5	TRBV29-1	CSVGESQETQYF
TRBJ1-1	TRBV10-1	CASSESVNTEAFF
TRBJ2-3	TRBV19	CASSDQGLAGIGIDTQYF
TRBJ1-1	TRBV5-6	CASSLVGTVEAFF
TRBJ2-2	TRBV5-5	CASRLGSFGYTGELFF
TRBJ1-5	TRBV27	CASSLAGNQPQHF
TRBJ1-2	TRBV6-5	CASIYGGGGYGYTF
TRBJ1-2	TRBV25-1	CASRSGDGGYTF
TRBJ1-1	TRBV9	CASSVEGTPFKNTEAFF
TRBJ1-4	TRBV7-2	CASSSGGGIAEKLFF
TRBJ2-2	TRBV7-9	CASGELRTGELFF
TRBJ2-7	TRBV11-1	CASSPSRSGNYEQYF
TRBJ1-1	TRBV27	CASSPLGGNTEAFF
TRBJ2-1	TRBV19	CASSIQGASYNEQFF
TRBJ2-1	TRBV19	CASTVLVARYNEQFF
TRBJ1-2	TRBV6-5	CASRDLGNYGYTF
TRBJ1-1	TRBV2	CASTRGMNTEAFF
TRBJ2-7	TRBV9	CASSVASGTTYEQYF
TRBJ2-3	TRBV5-1	CASGFGVGRGDTQYF
TRBJ1-5	TRBV30	CAWSGDSGPQHF
TRBJ2-1	TRBV4-1	CASSRGSQGLAPYNEQFF
TRBJ2-7	TRBV6-6	CASGLGQPYEQYF
TRBJ1-2	TRBV28	CASSRTGSVNYGYTF
TRBJ2-7	TRBV18	CASSPSGSFHEQYF
TRBJ2-7	TRBV7-3	CASSSQAGGGYEQYF
TRBJ2-3	TRBV2	CASSETSATDTQYF
TRBJ1-1	TRBV2	CASSEAYNTEAFF
TRBJ2-7	TRBV4-1	CASSQDQGGLPYEQYF
TRBJ2-1	TRBV9	CASSATSGGQNEQFF